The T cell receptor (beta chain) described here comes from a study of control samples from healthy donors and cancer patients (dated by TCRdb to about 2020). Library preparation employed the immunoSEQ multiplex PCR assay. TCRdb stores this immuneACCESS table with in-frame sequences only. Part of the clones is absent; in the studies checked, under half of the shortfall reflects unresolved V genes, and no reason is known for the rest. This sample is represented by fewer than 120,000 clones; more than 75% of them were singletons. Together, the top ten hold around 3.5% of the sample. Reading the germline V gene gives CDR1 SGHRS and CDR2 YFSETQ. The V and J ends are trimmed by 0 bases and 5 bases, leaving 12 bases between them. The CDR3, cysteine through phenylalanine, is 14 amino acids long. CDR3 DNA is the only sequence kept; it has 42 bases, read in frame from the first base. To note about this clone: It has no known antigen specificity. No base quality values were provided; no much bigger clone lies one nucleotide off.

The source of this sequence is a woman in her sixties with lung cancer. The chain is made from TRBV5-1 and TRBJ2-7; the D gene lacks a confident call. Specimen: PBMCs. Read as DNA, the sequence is TGCGCCAGCAGCTTGGTTCTACCGGCAAACGAGCAGTACTTC. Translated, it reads CASSLVLPANEQYF.